This record looks at one T cell receptor beta chain sequence and its context. As yet, its antigen is unknown. Libraries were prepared by immunoSEQ multiplex PCR; TCRdb keeps only in-frame clonotypes and omits some of them. This sample has under 200,000 clones, with about 84% found just once. J was trimmed by 3 bases and V by 5 bases; bases with no gene match: 8. The CDR3 runs 15 residues. The V gene's germline CDR1 is MNHEY and CDR2 SVGAGI. This sample stems from a study of cytotoxic CD8 clonotypes in ibrutinib-treated CLL. Study results and limitations: Circulating CD8+ T-cell counts were tracked by baseline clonality, which exceeded that of age-matched healthy donors.

This TCR was sampled from a human donor with chronic lymphocytic leukemia. The sample here was PBMCs, taken after 24 months of ibrutinib treatment. V and J are TRBV6-5 and TRBJ1-2, with 8 nucleotides matching TRBD1. DNA for the CDR3: TGTGCCAGCAGTCAAGGACAGGGAGGCGACTATGGCTACACCTTC. Encoded protein: CASSQGQGGDYGYTF.